The source of this T cell receptor (beta chain) is a study of blood T cell repertoires in COVID-19. The overall study: There were acute and convalescent COVID-19 samples, and they came from the United States, Italy and Spain.

Libraries were prepared by immunoSEQ multiplex PCR; TCRdb keeps only in-frame clonotypes and omits some of them. Of approximately 110,000 clones listed, roughly 88% are singletons. CDR3 size: 13 residues. The V and J ends lost 3 bases and 5 bases respectively, with 9 bases between them. Germline-derived CDR1 and CDR2 are MDHEN and SYDVKM. Material for sequencing was peripheral blood. The chain links TRBV28 to TRBJ2-3; a weak D match, TRBD2 (5 bases). The TCR was taken from a human donor in a cohort sampled during active COVID-19. CDR3 residues: CASSFGGRDTQYF. The CDR3 DNA sequence: TGTGCCAGCAGTTTTGGTGGGAGAGATACGCAGTATTTT.